A single sample gave rise to the 30 T cell receptor beta chains below, sequenced in a study of cytomegalovirus exposure and HLA in healthy donors. Repertoires were generated with immunoSEQ multiplex PCR, while TCRdb's copy carries only in-frame clones and drops some. The data contain roughly 250,000 clones, 85% to 90% of them singletons. Sequences were obtained from PBMCs. These receptors all come from a woman aged 18-29 years in good health and CMV-seronegative.

In its sample, this clone was seen once. The chain links TRBV5-4 to TRBJ2-1; 7 nucleotides align to TRBD1. Germline V gene lookup returns CDR1 SGHNT and CDR2 YYREEE (reference sequence). V dropped 0 bases and J dropped 4; count of bases not matched to a gene: 4. This CDR3 region has 15 residues. The CDR3 is CASSLVRGQYNEQFF. The CDR3 DNA is TGTGCCAGCAGCTTGGTCAGGGGACAGTACAATGAGCAGTTCTTC.

In its sample, this clone was seen a few times. The J gene is TRBJ1-1, the V gene TRBV4-1; a possible D gene is TRBD1 (6 bases). CDR3 length equals 14 residues. Germline values: CDR1 MGHRA, CDR2 YSYEKL. The ends were cut back, 3 bases at V and 9 bases at J, with 17 bases in the middle. The DNA for the CDR3 is TGCGCCAGCAGCCACCTTACAGGGTTGTTTCAAGCTTTCTTT. Translation gives CASSHLTGLFQAFF.

The chain carries TRBV2 and TRBJ2-1; weak D call: TRBD2 (6 bases). The CDR3 extends over 13 amino acids. CDR1 and CDR2 from the germline V gene are SNHLY and FYNNEI. V dropped 5 bases and J dropped 13 bases, with 18 bases sitting between them. CDR3: CASSSLTRGSQFF. CDR3 DNA: TGTGCCAGCAGTTCCCTTACGCGGGGCTCACAGTTCTTC.

The rearrangement uses TRBV2 and TRBJ2-1, with a weak D call TRBD1 (5 bases). Germline V lookup: CDR1 SNHLY, CDR2 FYNNEI. The CDR3 sequence is 15 residues long. Trimming shortened V by 7 bases and J by 0 bases, and 13 bases separated the two germline ends. The chain's CDR3 is CASNDGASSYNEQFF. In DNA form, the CDR3 reads TGTGCCAGCAATGATGGGGCAAGCTCCTACAATGAGCAGTTCTTC.

The CDR3 loop is CASSVGSSGANVLTF. CDR3 in DNA: TGTGCCAGCAGCGTAGGGAGTTCTGGGGCCAACGTCCTGACTTTC. This chain uses TRBV9 with TRBJ2-6; D ambiguous. Germline-derived CDR1 and CDR2 are SGDLS and YYNGEE. V shed 0 bases and J shed 1 base, with 5 bases lying between them. The CDR3 has 15 amino acids.

This chain links TRBV30 with TRBJ1-3; D uncertain. The CDR3 has 11 amino acids. V was trimmed by 0 bases and J by 8 bases, leaving 5 bases between them. Germline V gene lookup returns CDR1 GTSNPN and CDR2 SVGIG (reference sequence). CDR3 in DNA: TGTGCCTGGAGTGTACGGGACACCATATATTTT. It translates to CAWSVRDTIYF.

The chain joins TRBV11-2 to TRBJ2-5; tentatively, D is TRBD2 (5 bases). Looked up from germline, CDR1 is SGHAT and CDR2 is FQNNGV. This CDR3 has 17 residues. V was pared by 5 bases and J by 2 bases, with 21 bases between. The CDR3 DNA reads as TGTGCCAGCAGCCACGACTATCGGACTGGCTCTCAAGAGACCCAGTACTTC. Its translation is CASSHDYRTGSQETQYF.

The rearrangement links TRBV6-5 to TRBJ1-1; the match to TRBD1 covers 8 bases. After removal of 4 bases from V and 3 bases from J, the junction contained 7 bases not matched to a gene. This CDR3 has 15 residues. Germline V CDR1 and CDR2: MNHEY, SVGAGI. CDR3 nucleotides: TGTGCCAGCAGTTCACTCTTGACAGGGGACACTGAAGCTTTCTTT. Its translation: CASSSLLTGDTEAFF.

V usage is TRBV5-1 and J usage is TRBJ2-3; a weak D match, TRBD2 (6 bases). V shed 0 bases and J shed 5 bases, with 16 bases lying between them. Germline lookup yields CDR1 SGHRS and CDR2 YFSETQ. This CDR3 spans 16 amino acids. CDR3 residues: CASSLAGGKERDTQYF. The DNA for the CDR3 is TGCGCCAGCAGCTTGGCCGGGGGTAAAGAAAGAGATACGCAGTATTTT.

The chain employs TRBV6-5 and TRBJ1-5; D gene unclear. The CDR3 consists of 13 residues. CDR1 and CDR2 from the germline V gene are MNHEY and SVGAGI. Deletions cut 6 bases from V and 4 bases from J, with 10 bases between. The CDR3 here is CASSSLGNQPQHF. CDR3 coding DNA: TGTGCCAGCAGCTCACTAGGGAATCAGCCCCAGCATTTT.

The chain uses TRBV2 and TRBJ1-6; 9 nucleotides align to TRBD1. The CDR3 consists of 14 residues. Losses at the gene ends were 5 bases for V and 9 bases for J; bases not matched to a gene: 5. CDR1 is SNHLY and CDR2 is FYNNEI in the germline V gene. CDR3 in amino acids: CASSMGQGGSPLHF. CDR3 DNA sequence: TGTGCCAGCAGTATGGGACAGGGAGGTTCACCCCTCCACTTT.

The CDR3 reads CASSLAGTSYEQYV. The CDR3 bases are TGTGCCAGCAGCTTGGCCGGGACTAGCTACGAGCAGTACGTC. The rearrangement links TRBV5-4 to TRBJ2-7; 8 bases agree with TRBD2. V lost 0 bases, J lost 3 bases, and 2 bases stayed unmatched. CDR1 and CDR2 (germline): SGHNT, YYREEE (reference sequence). The length of the CDR3 is 14 residues.

The rearrangement links TRBV4-1 to TRBJ2-1; 9 bases map to TRBD2. CDR3 length equals 16 residues. V trimming: 3 bases; J trimming: 6 bases; junction bases outside the gene matches: 9. Germline CDR1 and CDR2: MGHRA and YSYEKL. CDR3 protein: CASSQPGTSWINEQFF. CDR3 bases: TGCGCCAGCAGCCAGCCCGGGACTAGCTGGATCAATGAGCAGTTCTTC.

The genes are TRBV19 and TRBJ2-1, with TRBD2 as a possible D gene (6 bases). The CDR3 runs 13 residues. Germline V gives CDR1 LNHDA, CDR2 SQIVND (reference sequence). The ends were cut back, 10 bases at V and 5 bases at J, with 15 bases in the middle. CDR3 region: CATSGLPNNEQFF. The CDR3, as DNA: TGTGCCACATCGGGACTTCCCAACAATGAGCAGTTCTTC. Based on the CDR3 plus reference TRBV19 and TRBJ2-1, the full variable domain is DGGITQSPKYLFRKEGQNVTLSCEQNLNHDAMYWYRQDPGQGLRLIYYSQIVNDFQKGDIAEGYSVSREKKESFPLTVTSAQKNPTAFYLCATSGLPNNEQFFGPGTRLTVL.

This chain connects TRBV4-1 to TRBJ2-5; 8 positions match TRBD1. J was trimmed by 7 bases and V by 4 bases; bases with no gene match: 5. The CDR3 runs 13 residues. Germline-derived CDR1 and CDR2 are MGHRA and YSYEKL. The chain's CDR3 is CASSPGQGGTQYF. The CDR3 DNA is TGCGCCAGCAGCCCCGGACAGGGAGGGACCCAGTACTTC.

This chain uses TRBV11-2 with TRBJ2-7; no clear D gene. V was clipped by 4 bases and J by 1 base, with 8 bases between them. This CDR3 contains 13 residues. The V gene's germline CDR1 is SGHAT and CDR2 FQNNGV. The CDR3 nucleotides are TGTGCCAGCAGCTCACATATTTCCTACGAGCAGTACTTC. Its translation is CASSSHISYEQYF.

The rearrangement joins TRBV27 to TRBJ2-1, with D maybe TRBD1 (5 bases). Per the germline V gene, CDR1 is MNHEY and CDR2 is SMNVEV (reference sequence). This CDR3 has 16 amino acids. Trimming removed 2 bases at V and 0 bases at J, with 11 bases between. CDR3 in amino acids: CASSLGAISSYNEQFF. For the CDR3, the DNA is TGTGCCAGCAGTTTAGGGGCGATTAGCTCCTACAATGAGCAGTTCTTC.

This chain uses TRBV5-1 with TRBJ2-1; 7 bases map to TRBD1. This CDR3 region has 14 residues. Losses at the gene ends were 2 bases for V and 8 bases for J; bases not matched to a gene: 7. The germline CDR1 and CDR2 sequences are SGHRS and YFSETQ. The chain's CDR3 is CASSLPTGADEQFF. CDR3 bases: TGCGCCAGCAGCTTACCCACAGGGGCGGATGAGCAGTTCTTC.

V gene TRBV16 combines with J gene TRBJ2-7; 9 nucleotides align to TRBD1. Per germline, CDR1 KGHSY and CDR2 FQNENV. The V segment lost 0 bases and the J segment 5 bases; nucleotides outside the gene matches: 14. This CDR3 has 18 residues. CDR3 in amino acids: CASSQSAEQGAGVDEQYV. The DNA for the CDR3 is TGTGCCAGCAGCCAATCCGCCGAACAGGGGGCAGGGGTCGACGAGCAGTACGTC.

The chain couples TRBV5-1 to TRBJ2-1, with 7 bases matching TRBD2. The germline V gene encodes CDR1 SGHRS and CDR2 YFSETQ. This CDR3 contains 16 residues. V shed 3 bases and J 4 bases; nucleotides not matched to a gene: 10. The CDR3 sequence: CASSSPRGGVYNEQFF. CDR3 bases: TGCGCCAGCAGCTCACCTCGGGGAGGGGTATACAATGAGCAGTTCTTC.

This clone was seen a handful of times. CDR3 loop: CASSQVQSGGGADTQYF. Written as DNA, the CDR3 is TGCGCCAGCAGCCAAGTACAAAGCGGGGGGGGTGCAGATACGCAGTATTTT. The V call is TRBV4-3, the J call TRBJ2-3, with 10 bases fitting TRBD2. The CDR3 contains 17 residues. CDR1 and CDR2 from the germline V gene are LGHNA and YSLEER. V trimming: 1 base; J trimming: 4 bases; junction bases outside the gene matches: 8.

V and J are TRBV2 and TRBJ1-2, with 9 bases matching TRBD1. J lost 4 bases, V lost 7 bases, and 10 bases had no gene match. Germline assignment: CDR1 SNHLY and CDR2 FYNNEI. CDR3 length: 15 residues. CDR3 sequence: CASNPGTGRIYGYTF. CDR3 in DNA: TGTGCCAGCAATCCCGGGACAGGGAGGATCTATGGCTACACCTTC.

V usage is TRBV28 and J usage is TRBJ1-4; D ambiguous. The CDR3 contains 14 residues. V was trimmed by 3 bases and J by 2 bases, leaving 7 bases between them. The germline V gene encodes CDR1 MDHEN and CDR2 SYDVKM. CDR3 region: CASSFWETNEKLFF. In nucleotides, the CDR3 is TGTGCCAGCAGTTTCTGGGAGACTAATGAAAAACTGTTTTTT.

The chain couples TRBV19 to TRBJ2-7; a weak D match, TRBD2 (5 bases). The CDR3 runs to 13 residues. Germline CDR1 and CDR2: LNHDA and SQIVND (reference sequence). CDR3: CATRPGPGYEQYF. The CDR3 region has the DNA TGTGCGACTCGTCCGGGCCCGGGGTACGAGCAGTACTTC.

The J gene is TRBJ2-1, the V gene TRBV7-2; 9 bases line up with TRBD2. The V and J ends lost 1 base and 8 bases, in that order; junction bases with no gene match: 3. CDR1 is SGHTA, CDR2 FQGNSA, per germline. The CDR3 has 14 amino acids. Here the CDR3 reads CASSLGGGAYEQFF. The DNA of the CDR3 is TGTGCCAGCAGCTTAGGCGGGGGGGCCTATGAGCAGTTCTTC.

The V call is TRBV5-1, the J call TRBJ1-1; the D gene is possibly TRBD1 (6 bases). This CDR3 is built from 11 residues. V lost 5 bases and J lost 9, with 11 bases in between. Germline V gene lookup returns CDR1 SGHRS and CDR2 YFSETQ. The CDR3 sequence: CASRAGGQAFF. CDR3 in DNA: TGCGCCAGCAGAGCGGGGGGGCAAGCTTTCTTT. Variable domain in full (rest from reference TRBV5-1 and TRBJ1-1): KAGVTQTPRYLIKTRGQQVTLSCSPISGHRSVSWYQQTPGQGLQFLFEYFSETQRNKGNFPGRFSGRQFSNSRSEMNVSTLELGDSALYLCASRAGGQAFFGQGTRLTVV.

The chain is built from TRBV7-9 and TRBJ2-2; a weak D match, TRBD1 (6 bases). With 2 bases removed from V and 0 bases from J, the gap between germline ends came to 13 bases. Germline V gives CDR1 SEHNR, CDR2 FQNEAQ (reference sequence). The CDR3 is made up of 17 amino acids. CDR3 in DNA: TGTGCCAGCAGCTTACCTCCAGGGGATCCGAACACCGGGGAGCTGTTTTTT. This gives the protein CASSLPPGDPNTGELFF.

The rearrangement uses TRBV2 and TRBJ1-1; 8 nucleotides agree with TRBD1. CDR1 SNHLY and CDR2 FYNNEI come from the germline V gene. The CDR3 has 13 residues. The trim removed 7 bases at V and 8 bases at J, leaving 9 bases unmatched. DNA for the CDR3: TGTGCCAGCAAGGGTGACAGGGGCCCCGAAGCTTTCTTT. Translation gives CASKGDRGPEAFF. The variable domain in full, completed from reference TRBV2 and TRBJ1-1, reads EPEVTQTPSHQVTQMGQEVILRCVPISNHLYFYWYRQILGQKVEFLVSFYNNEISEKSEIFDDQFSVERPDGSNFTLKIRSTKLEDSAMYFCASKGDRGPEAFFGQGTRLTVV.

This clone showed up just once. The chain employs TRBV6-6 and TRBJ1-5; 7 nucleotides agree with TRBD1. The germline CDR1 and CDR2 sequences are MNHNY and SVGAGI (reference sequence). The CDR3 has 16 amino acids. The V gene end was trimmed by 2 bases and the J gene end by 7 bases; junction bases not matched to a gene: 11. CDR3 nucleotides: TGTGCCAGCAGTTACATCGGGCAGGGGGGCATCCAGCCCCAGCATTTT. It codes for CASSYIGQGGIQPQHF.

V usage is TRBV6-6 and J usage is TRBJ2-7, with TRBD2 matching 9 bases. Germline CDR1 MNHNY, CDR2 SVGAGI (reference sequence). CDR3 length: 13 residues. J lost 6 bases, V lost 5 bases, and 5 bases had no gene match. The CDR3 DNA reads TGTGCCAGCAGTCTAGCGGGGAATGGCGAGCAGTACTTC. Its translation: CASSLAGNGEQYF.